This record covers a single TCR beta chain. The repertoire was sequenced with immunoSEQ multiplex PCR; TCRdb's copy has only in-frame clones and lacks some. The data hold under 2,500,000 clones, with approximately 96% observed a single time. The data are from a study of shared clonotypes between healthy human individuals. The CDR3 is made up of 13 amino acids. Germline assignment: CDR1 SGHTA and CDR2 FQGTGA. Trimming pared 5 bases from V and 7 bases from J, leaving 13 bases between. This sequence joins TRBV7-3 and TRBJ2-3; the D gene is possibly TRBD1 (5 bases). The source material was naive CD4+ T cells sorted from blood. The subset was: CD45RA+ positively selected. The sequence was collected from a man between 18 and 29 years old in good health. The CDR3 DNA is TGTGCCAGCAGCCCCCAGGGCGTTTATACGCAGTATTTT. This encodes CASSPQGVYTQYF. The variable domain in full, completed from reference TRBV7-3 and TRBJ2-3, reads GAGVSQTPSNKVTEKGKYVELRCDPISGHTALYWYRQSLGQGPEFLIYFQGTGAADDSGLPNDRFFAVRPEGSVSTLKIQRTERGDSAVYLCASSPQGVYTQYFGPGTRLTVL.